Below, one T cell receptor (beta chain) is given with its context. This sample was taken from a study of OX40 agonist ivuxolimab in advanced cancers. Clones were read by immunoSEQ multiplex PCR, and TCRdb kept only the in-frame ones, dropping some. Of more than 15,000 clones listed, 74% are singletons. This CDR3 comprises 16 residues. J was trimmed by 0 bases and V by 0 bases; bases with no gene match: 4. Germline V gene lookup returns CDR1 SNHLY and CDR2 FYNNEI. The TCR sequence derives from an adult with an advanced solid tumor such as melanoma, head and neck, liver or kidney cancer. Sequences were derived from CD4+ or CD8+ T cells sorted from blood, sampled in a trial of the OX40 agonist ivuxolimab. The chain combines TRBV2 with TRBJ2-5; 7 bases agree with TRBD2. For the CDR3, the DNA is TGTGCCAGCAGTGAAGCGGCGGGGGAGTACCAAGAGACCCAGTACTTC. Amino acid sequence: CASSEAAGEYQETQYF.